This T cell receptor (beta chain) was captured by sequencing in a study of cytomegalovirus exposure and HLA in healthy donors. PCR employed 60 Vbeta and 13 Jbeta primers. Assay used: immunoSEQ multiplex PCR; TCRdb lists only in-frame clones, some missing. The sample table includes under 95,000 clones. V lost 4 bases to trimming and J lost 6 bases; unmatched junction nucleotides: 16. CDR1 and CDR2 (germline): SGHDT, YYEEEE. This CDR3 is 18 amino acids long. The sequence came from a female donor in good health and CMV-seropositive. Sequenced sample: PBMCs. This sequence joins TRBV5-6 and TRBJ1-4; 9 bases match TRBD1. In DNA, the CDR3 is TGTGCCAGCAGCCCCCTCGGGGGACAGGGACGCATGCATGAAAAACTGTTTTTT. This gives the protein CASSPLGGQGRMHEKLFF. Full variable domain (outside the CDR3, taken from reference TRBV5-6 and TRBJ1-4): DAGVTQSPTHLIKTRGQQVTLRCSPKSGHDTVSWYQQALGQGPQFIFQYYEEEERQRGNFPDRFSGHQFPNYSSELNVNALLLGDSALYLCASSPLGGQGRMHEKLFFGSGTQLSVL.